The next 24 T cell receptor beta chains were all read from a single sample in a study of cytomegalovirus exposure and HLA in healthy donors. The study ran its PCR with 60 Vbeta and 13 Jbeta primers. Profiled with immunoSEQ multiplex PCR; TCRdb holds only in-frame clones, not every one. The sample consists of around 280,000 clones, approximately 90% of them appearing once. Sequencing input: PBMCs. The receptors were gathered from a woman aged 18-29 years in good health and CMV-seronegative.

The chain uses TRBV2 and TRBJ1-2; 7 bases align to TRBD1. There are 15 residues in the CDR3. The junction had 13 bases not matched to a gene; V was cut back by 4 bases and J by 8 bases. From germline, CDR1 is SNHLY and CDR2 FYNNEI. Here the CDR3 reads CASSVQGGLSEGYTF. The CDR3 nucleotides are TGTGCCAGCAGTGTTCAGGGGGGCCTTTCCGAAGGCTACACCTTC. Full variable domain (outside the CDR3, taken from reference TRBV2 and TRBJ1-2): EPEVTQTPSHQVTQMGQEVILRCVPISNHLYFYWYRQILGQKVEFLVSFYNNEISEKSEIFDDQFSVERPDGSNFTLKIRSTKLEDSAMYFCASSVQGGLSEGYTFGSGTRLTVV.

The V call is TRBV10-3, the J call TRBJ1-5, with TRBD1 matching 8 bases. The CDR3 totals 15 residues. Looked up from germline, CDR1 is ENHRY and CDR2 is SYGVKD. The ends lost 2 bases at V and 2 bases at J; junction bases unmatched: 2. The CDR3 here is CAISETGGGNQPQHF. DNA of the CDR3: TGTGCCATCAGTGAGACAGGGGGAGGCAATCAGCCCCAGCATTTT.

The chain carries TRBV5-1 and TRBJ2-7; 9 bases fit TRBD2. This CDR3 has 13 residues. V trimming: 4 bases; J trimming: 4 bases; junction bases outside the gene matches: 3. Germline lookup yields CDR1 SGHRS and CDR2 YFSETQ. The CDR3 reads CASSAGGAYEQYF. The CDR3 nucleotides read TGCGCCAGCAGCGCGGGGGGGGCGTACGAGCAGTACTTC.

Worth noting for this clone: The same CDR3 also results from other DNA sequences found in this sample. The chain links TRBV5-1 to TRBJ2-5; 7 nucleotides agree with TRBD2. There are 16 residues in the CDR3. Germline CDR1 SGHRS, CDR2 YFSETQ. V shed 4 bases, J shed 1 base, and the junction held 10 bases outside the gene matches. For the CDR3, the DNA is TGCGCCAGCAGCCCTCGGGGGGTCCCTCTCCAAGAGACCCAGTACTTC. It is translated as CASSPRGVPLQETQYF.

This chain uses TRBV5-5 with TRBJ1-1; 9 bases match TRBD1. Germline V gives CDR1 SGHKS, CDR2 YYEKEE (reference sequence). The V gene end was trimmed by 1 base and the J gene end by 8 bases; junction bases not matched to a gene: 15. The CDR3 sequence is 17 residues long. DNA for the CDR3: TGTGCCAGCAGCTTGCCCACCAAGACAGGGGGAATGTGGGAAGCTTTCTTT. It yields the protein CASSLPTKTGGMWEAFF.

The chain is built from TRBV2 and TRBJ1-1, with D uncertain. The CDR3 length is 12 residues. Per germline, CDR1 SNHLY and CDR2 FYNNEI. With 10 bases removed from V and 2 bases from J, the gap between germline ends came to 11 bases. The DNA for the CDR3 is TGTGCCACCGGGAGAGTCAACACTGAAGCTTTCTTT. Translating it yields CATGRVNTEAFF.

The chain uses TRBV2 and TRBJ2-7; D is perhaps TRBD2 (6 bases). Germline assignment: CDR1 SNHLY and CDR2 FYNNEI. V gave up 6 bases and J gave up 4 bases, with 13 bases separating them. CDR3 length: 13 amino acids. CDR3 in amino acids: CASRPGTGYEQYF. The CDR3 region has the DNA TGTGCCAGCAGGCCCGGGACTGGATACGAGCAGTACTTC.

The chain employs TRBV9 and TRBJ1-2; 10 bases are a match to TRBD1. This CDR3 has 17 residues. Germline V gives CDR1 SGDLS, CDR2 YYNGEE. The junction had 17 bases not matched to a gene; V was cut back by 2 bases and J by 10 bases. The CDR3 loop reads CASSVEVWMDRGGDYTF. In DNA form, the CDR3 reads TGTGCCAGCAGCGTGGAGGTTTGGATGGACAGGGGGGGAGACTACACCTTC.

This rearrangement joins TRBV25-1 to TRBJ1-6, with 8 bases aligning to TRBD1. V dropped 4 bases and J dropped 6; count of bases not matched to a gene: 8. The germline CDR1 and CDR2 sequences are MGHDK and SYGVNS. The CDR3 is 16 residues long. The CDR3 DNA sequence: TGTGCCAGCAGTGGTCCCGGACAGGGAAGTAATTCACCCCTCCACTTT. Protein product: CASSGPGQGSNSPLHF.

A remark on this clone: This CDR3 is also generated by other DNA sequences in the sample. The genes are TRBV12-5 and TRBJ2-3; 9 positions match TRBD2. Germline V gene data show CDR1 as LGHNT and CDR2 as FRNRAP. V shed 3 bases, J shed 2 bases, and the junction held 3 bases outside the gene matches. This CDR3 has 15 amino acids. CDR3 sequence (DNA): TGTGCTAGTGGTTTTGGCGGGGGGGCCACAGATACGCAGTATTTT. Protein product: CASGFGGGATDTQYF.

The chain has TRBV19 and TRBJ1-4; 9 bases are a match to TRBD1. Germline V gene lookup returns CDR1 LNHDA and CDR2 SQIVND (reference sequence). V lost 5 bases to trimming and J lost 1 base; unmatched junction nucleotides: 8. This CDR3 is 17 amino acids long. The CDR3 is CASSGEGQGGTNEKLFF. The DNA for the CDR3 is TGTGCCAGTAGTGGGGAGGGACAGGGAGGAACTAATGAAAAACTGTTTTTT.

This rearrangement joins TRBV9 to TRBJ1-2; maybe TRBD1 (6 bases). This CDR3 region has 14 residues. V lost 0 bases and J lost 0, with 6 bases in between. CDR1 and CDR2 from the germline V gene are SGDLS and YYNGEE. The CDR3 nucleotides are TGTGCCAGCAGCGTAGACAGGGCTAACTATGGCTACACCTTC. Protein product: CASSVDRANYGYTF.

The gene calls are TRBV7-8 and TRBJ2-7; TRBD2 agrees at 7 bases. With V trimmed by 5 bases and J by 5 bases, 15 bases remained unmatched. The CDR3 loop spans 16 amino acids. Germline V lookup: CDR1 SGHVS, CDR2 FQNEAQ. The DNA of the CDR3 is TGTGCCAGCAGCACCCGTGTTGGGGGGGTTGCTAACGAGCAGTACTTC. This gives the protein CASSTRVGGVANEQYF.

This sequence joins TRBV4-2 and TRBJ1-3, with D unclear. Germline V gene lookup returns CDR1 LGHNA and CDR2 YNFKEQ. This CDR3 contains 15 residues. Trimming shortened V by 1 base and J by 0 bases, and 7 bases separated the two germline ends. CDR3 in DNA: TGTGCCAGCAGCCAAGCGTTCTACTCTGGAAACACCATATATTTT. It is translated as CASSQAFYSGNTIYF.

The chain employs TRBV7-3 and TRBJ2-1; 7 nucleotides match TRBD2. Germline V gives CDR1 SGHTA, CDR2 FQGTGA. V was clipped by 4 bases and J by 6 bases; unmatched bases: 9. The CDR3 runs 15 residues. CDR3 DNA sequence: TGTGCCAGCAGCTCGACTAGCACAAATATCAATGAGCAGTTCTTC. Translation gives CASSSTSTNINEQFF. The full variable domain, rest sourced from reference TRBV7-3 and TRBJ2-1, is GAGVSQTPSNKVTEKGKYVELRCDPISGHTALYWYRQSLGQGPEFLIYFQGTGAADDSGLPNDRFFAVRPEGSVSTLKIQRTERGDSAVYLCASSSTSTNINEQFFGPGTRLTVL.

The rearrangement uses TRBV6-5 and TRBJ2-7; 8 nucleotides agree with TRBD1. The length of the CDR3 is 16 residues. Germline V gene data show CDR1 as MNHEY and CDR2 as SVGAGI. The trim removed 0 bases at V and 1 base at J, leaving 5 bases unmatched. The CDR3 DNA is TGTGCCAGCAGTTACTCCCAGGGGGCGGGGTCCTACGAGCAGTACTTC. Its translation: CASSYSQGAGSYEQYF.

In its sample, this clone was seen a few times. This chain links TRBV25-1 with TRBJ1-6; perhaps TRBD1 as D (5 bases). Per the germline V gene, CDR1 is MGHDK and CDR2 is SYGVNS. This CDR3 region has 17 residues. V lost 3 bases and J lost 0, with 12 bases in between. The CDR3 sequence is CASSEIWGSSYNSPLHF. CDR3 in DNA: TGTGCCAGCAGTGAGATATGGGGCAGCTCCTATAATTCACCCCTCCACTTT. The full variable domain, completed using reference TRBV25-1 and TRBJ1-6, is EADIYQTPRYLVIGTGKKITLECSQTMGHDKMYWYQQDPGMELHLIHYSYGVNSTEKGDLSSESTVSRIRTEHFPLTLESARPSHTSQYLCASSEIWGSSYNSPLHFGNGTRLTVT.

This clone was observed a few times. V gene TRBV19 combines with J gene TRBJ1-6; D is unclear. The length of the CDR3 is 16 residues. Germline values: CDR1 LNHDA, CDR2 SQIVND (reference sequence). The ends were cut back, 5 bases at V and 4 bases at J, with 15 bases in the middle. The CDR3 sequence is CASSGLGGRYNSPLHF. In DNA, the CDR3 is TGTGCCAGTAGTGGCCTAGGTGGTCGGTATAATTCACCCCTCCACTTT. The whole variable domain, filled in from reference TRBV19 and TRBJ1-6, reads DGGITQSPKYLFRKEGQNVTLSCEQNLNHDAMYWYRQDPGQGLRLIYYSQIVNDFQKGDIAEGYSVSREKKESFPLTVTSAQKNPTAFYLCASSGLGGRYNSPLHFGNGTRLTVT.

This rearrangement joins TRBV6-1 to TRBJ2-7; D possibly corresponds to TRBD2 (6 bases). Germline V gene data show CDR1 as MNHNS and CDR2 as SASEGT. The CDR3 totals 15 residues. V lost 7 bases and J lost 1, with 17 bases in between. The CDR3 here is CASTLGPGVSYEQYF. CDR3 coding DNA: TGTGCCAGCACTCTGGGACCGGGGGTTTCCTACGAGCAGTACTTC.

This clone was seen just once. The V and J genes are TRBV11-2 and TRBJ1-1; D uncertain. The V end lost 1 base, the J end lost 4 bases, and 10 bases lay between the germline ends. CDR1 SGHAT and CDR2 FQNNGV come from the germline V gene. The CDR3 is 14 residues long. CDR3 protein: CASSLAWGGTEAFF. CDR3 DNA sequence: TGTGCCAGCAGCTTAGCTTGGGGAGGCACTGAAGCTTTCTTT.

V is TRBV19 and J is TRBJ1-2, with 8 positions matching TRBD1. Germline trimming cut 6 bases from V and 2 bases from J; bases unmatched to any gene: 5. The germline V gene has CDR1 LNHDA and CDR2 SQIVND (reference sequence). The CDR3 is 14 amino acids. CDR3 DNA sequence: TGTGCCAGTAGGAGACAGGGGTTGAACTATGGCTACACCTTC. It codes for CASRRQGLNYGYTF.

This clone was counted once. This chain connects TRBV2 to TRBJ1-5; 7 nucleotides line up with TRBD1. There are 14 residues in the CDR3. Germline trimming cut 7 bases from V and 5 bases from J; bases unmatched to any gene: 8. Looked up from germline, CDR1 is SNHLY and CDR2 is FYNNEI. CDR3 bases: TGTGCCAGCAAAGGTTATCAGGGGGATCAGCCCCAGCATTTT. Its protein product is CASKGYQGDQPQHF.

The chain's CDR3 is CASSLDRGYTGELFF. The CDR3 nucleotides read TGTGCCAGCAGCTTAGACAGGGGGTATACCGGGGAGCTGTTTTTT. J is TRBJ2-2 and V is TRBV7-3; 9 bases agree with TRBD1. There are 15 residues in the CDR3. CDR1 SGHTA and CDR2 FQGTGA come from the germline V gene. V trimming: 2 bases; J trimming: 5 bases; junction bases outside the gene matches: 3.

The chain couples TRBV9 to TRBJ2-1; 8 bases agree with TRBD2. CDR1 and CDR2 (germline): SGDLS, YYNGEE. After removal of 3 bases from V and 0 bases from J, the junction contained 5 bases not matched to a gene. The CDR3 is 16 amino acids. The CDR3: CASSDSGTSSYNEQFF. The DNA of the CDR3 is TGTGCCAGCAGCGACTCCGGGACTAGCTCCTACAATGAGCAGTTCTTC.